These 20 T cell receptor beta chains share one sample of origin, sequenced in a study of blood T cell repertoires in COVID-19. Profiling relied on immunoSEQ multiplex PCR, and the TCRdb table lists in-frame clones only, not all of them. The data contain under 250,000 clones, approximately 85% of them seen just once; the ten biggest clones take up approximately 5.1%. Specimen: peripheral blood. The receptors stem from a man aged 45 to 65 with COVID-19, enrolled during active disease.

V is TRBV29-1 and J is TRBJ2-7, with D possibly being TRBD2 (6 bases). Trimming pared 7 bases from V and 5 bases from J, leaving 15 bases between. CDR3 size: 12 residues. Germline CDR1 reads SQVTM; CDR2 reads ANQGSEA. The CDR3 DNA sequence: TGCAGCGCCCGCGTTTCTAGCGACGAGCAGTACTTC. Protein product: CSARVSSDEQYF.

The CDR3 DNA reads as TGCGCCAGCAGCTTGAGCCGGGACAGGGGGCAAGAGACCCAGTACTTC. It specifies CASSLSRDRGQETQYF. This chain uses TRBV5-1 with TRBJ2-5; 11 bases match TRBD1. Germline loops: CDR1 SGHRS, CDR2 YFSETQ. The length of the CDR3 is 16 residues. J gave up 2 bases and V 1 base, and 4 bases lay outside the gene matches.

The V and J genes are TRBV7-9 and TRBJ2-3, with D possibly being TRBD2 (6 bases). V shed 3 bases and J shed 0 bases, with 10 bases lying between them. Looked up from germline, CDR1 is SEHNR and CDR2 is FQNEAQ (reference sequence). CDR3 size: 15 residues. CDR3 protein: CASSLTGTSTDTQYF. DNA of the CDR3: TGTGCCAGCAGCTTGACCGGGACTAGCACAGATACGCAGTATTTT.

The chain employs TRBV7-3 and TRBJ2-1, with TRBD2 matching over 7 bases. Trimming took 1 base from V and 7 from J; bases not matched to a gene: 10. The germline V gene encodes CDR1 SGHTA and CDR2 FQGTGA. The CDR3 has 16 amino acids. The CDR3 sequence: CASSLIGGGRGNEQFF. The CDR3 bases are TGTGCCAGCAGCTTAATTGGCGGGGGTCGAGGAAATGAGCAGTTCTTC.

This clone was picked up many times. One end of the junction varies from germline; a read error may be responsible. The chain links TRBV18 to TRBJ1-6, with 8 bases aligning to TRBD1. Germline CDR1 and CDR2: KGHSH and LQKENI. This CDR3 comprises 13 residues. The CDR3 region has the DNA TGTGCCAGCACACCAGACAGGGGATCACCCCTCCACTTT. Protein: CASTPDRGSPLHF.

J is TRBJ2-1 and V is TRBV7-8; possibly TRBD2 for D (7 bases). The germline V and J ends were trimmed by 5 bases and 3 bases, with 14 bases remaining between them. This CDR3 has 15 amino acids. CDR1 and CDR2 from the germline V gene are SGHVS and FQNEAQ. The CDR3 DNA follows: TGTGCCAGCAGCCGGGGGGCCAGTGGCTACAATGAGCAGTTCTTC. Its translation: CASSRGASGYNEQFF.

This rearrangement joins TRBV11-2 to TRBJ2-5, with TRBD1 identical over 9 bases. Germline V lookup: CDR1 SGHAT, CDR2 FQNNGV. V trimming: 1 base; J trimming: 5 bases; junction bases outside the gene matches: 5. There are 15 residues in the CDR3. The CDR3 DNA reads TGTGCCAGCAGCTTAGGGACAGGGGTCCGCGAGACCCAGTACTTC. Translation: CASSLGTGVRETQYF.

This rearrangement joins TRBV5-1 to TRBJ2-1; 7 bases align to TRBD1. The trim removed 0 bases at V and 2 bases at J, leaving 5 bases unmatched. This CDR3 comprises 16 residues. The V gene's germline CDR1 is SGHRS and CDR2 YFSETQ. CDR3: CASSLVTGQPYNEQFF. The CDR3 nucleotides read TGCGCCAGCAGCTTGGTTACGGGACAGCCCTACAATGAGCAGTTCTTC.

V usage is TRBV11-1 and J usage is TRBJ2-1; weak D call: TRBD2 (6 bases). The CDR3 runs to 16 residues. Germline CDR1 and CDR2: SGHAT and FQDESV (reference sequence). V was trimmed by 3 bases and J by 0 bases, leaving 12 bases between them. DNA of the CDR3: TGTGCCAGCAGCTTCGGCGGGGCCCGCTCCTACAATGAGCAGTTCTTC. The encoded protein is CASSFGGARSYNEQFF.

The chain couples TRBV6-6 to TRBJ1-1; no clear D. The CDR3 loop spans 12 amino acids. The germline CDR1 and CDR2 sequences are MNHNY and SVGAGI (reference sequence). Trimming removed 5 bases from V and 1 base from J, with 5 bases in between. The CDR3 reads CASSPGNTEAFF. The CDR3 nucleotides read TGTGCCAGCAGTCCCGGGAACACTGAAGCTTTCTTT.

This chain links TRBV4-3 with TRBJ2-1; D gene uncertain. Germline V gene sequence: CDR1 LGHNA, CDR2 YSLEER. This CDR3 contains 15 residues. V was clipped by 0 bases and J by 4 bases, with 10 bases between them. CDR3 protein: CASSQDELVYNEQFF. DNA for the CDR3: TGCGCCAGCAGCCAAGATGAACTCGTATACAATGAGCAGTTCTTC.

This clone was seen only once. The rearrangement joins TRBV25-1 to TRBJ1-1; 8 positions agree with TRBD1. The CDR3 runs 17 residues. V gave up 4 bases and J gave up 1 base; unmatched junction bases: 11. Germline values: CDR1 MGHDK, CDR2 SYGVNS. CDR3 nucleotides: TGTGCCAGCAGTGGCCTCAGGGGGCCTTTCACGAACACTGAAGCTTTCTTT. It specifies CASSGLRGPFTNTEAFF.

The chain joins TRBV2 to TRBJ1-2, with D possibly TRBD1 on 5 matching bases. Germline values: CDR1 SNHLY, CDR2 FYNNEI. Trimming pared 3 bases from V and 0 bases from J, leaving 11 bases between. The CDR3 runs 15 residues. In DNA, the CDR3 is TGTGCCAGCAGTGAGGGGAGGGGTCCTAACTATGGCTACACCTTC. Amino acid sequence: CASSEGRGPNYGYTF.

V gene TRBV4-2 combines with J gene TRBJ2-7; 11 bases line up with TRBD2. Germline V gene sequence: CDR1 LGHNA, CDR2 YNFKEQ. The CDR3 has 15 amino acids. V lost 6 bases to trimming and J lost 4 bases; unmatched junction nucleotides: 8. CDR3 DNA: TGTGCCAGCAGGAAAAGTACTAGCGGGGGTTACGAGCAGTACTTC. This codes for CASRKSTSGGYEQYF.

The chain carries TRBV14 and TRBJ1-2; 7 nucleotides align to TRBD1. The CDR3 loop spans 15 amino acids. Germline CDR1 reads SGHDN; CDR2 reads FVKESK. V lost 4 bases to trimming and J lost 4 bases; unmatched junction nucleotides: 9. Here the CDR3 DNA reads TGTGCCAGCAGCCTCGCCGCGACAGGGACCTATGGCTACACCTTC. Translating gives CASSLAATGTYGYTF.

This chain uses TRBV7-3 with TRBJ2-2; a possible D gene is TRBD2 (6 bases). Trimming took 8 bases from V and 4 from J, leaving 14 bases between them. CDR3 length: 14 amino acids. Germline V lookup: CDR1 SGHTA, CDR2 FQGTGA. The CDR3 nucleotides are TGTGCCAGCGGAGGGTCGCTTGGCACCGGGGAGCTGTTTTTT. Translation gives CASGGSLGTGELFF.

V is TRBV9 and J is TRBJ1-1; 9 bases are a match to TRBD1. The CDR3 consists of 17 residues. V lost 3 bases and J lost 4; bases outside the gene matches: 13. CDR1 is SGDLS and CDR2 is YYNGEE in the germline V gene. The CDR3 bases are TGTGCCAGCAGCGCAAGGGACAGGGCGTATGGTACCACTGAAGCTTTCTTT. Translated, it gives CASSARDRAYGTTEAFF.

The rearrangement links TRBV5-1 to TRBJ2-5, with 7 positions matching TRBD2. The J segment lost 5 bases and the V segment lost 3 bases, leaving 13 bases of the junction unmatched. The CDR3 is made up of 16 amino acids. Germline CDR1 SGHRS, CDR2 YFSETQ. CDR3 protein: CASSSTPQAGLETQYF. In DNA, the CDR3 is TGCGCCAGCAGCTCTACACCCCAAGCGGGGTTGGAGACCCAGTACTTC.

CDR3: CASSQGGTSTNSPLHF. For the CDR3, the DNA is TGCGCCAGCAGCCAGGGAGGGACCTCAACTAATTCACCCCTCCACTTT. V and J are TRBV4-3 and TRBJ1-6; D may be TRBD1 (5 bases). Between the trimmed V and J ends, which lost 3 bases and 6 bases, there was a span of 15 bases. Germline CDR1 reads LGHNA; CDR2 reads YSLEER. This CDR3 has 16 amino acids.

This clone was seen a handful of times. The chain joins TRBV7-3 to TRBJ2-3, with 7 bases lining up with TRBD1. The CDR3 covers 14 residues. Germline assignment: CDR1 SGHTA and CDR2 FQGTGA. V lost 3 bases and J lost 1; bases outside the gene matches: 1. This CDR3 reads CASSFGQGTDTQYF. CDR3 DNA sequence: TGTGCCAGCAGCTTCGGACAGGGCACAGATACGCAGTATTTT.